This T cell receptor beta chain came from a study of CD8 T cells in ankylosing spondylitis. Only a few counts were recorded for this clonotype. Its target is not known. Study findings and constraints: Reportedly, matched ankylosing spondylitis synovial fluid was significantly enriched for disease-linked clones. A motif in TCR beta, a set of under ten highly homologous variants, appeared characteristic of ankylosing spondylitis blood. Disease-linked clones bore a CD8+ phenotype, appearing relatively rarely in peripheral blood.

Quantitative 5'-RACE was performed with molecular barcodes, and it yielded the TCR beta libraries. TCRdb passed the 5' RACE reads through MiXCR, listing each CDR3 protein once. This table holds about 340,000 distinct CDR3 sequences, roughly 20% found once. The V and J ends lost 7 bases and 7 bases, in that order; junction bases with no gene match: 8. The CDR3 sequence is 13 residues long. The V gene is TRBV12-3 or TRBV12-4, the J gene TRBJ2-7; 9 bases map to TRBD1. The sample was blood, either unsorted or a sorted T cell fraction (not recorded which). This sequence originates from a male donor with ankylosing spondylitis or in good health (not recorded which). As DNA, the CDR3 is TGTGCCAGCACAACATCACAGGGGGCTGAGCAGTACTTC. Encoded protein: CASTTSQGAEQYF.